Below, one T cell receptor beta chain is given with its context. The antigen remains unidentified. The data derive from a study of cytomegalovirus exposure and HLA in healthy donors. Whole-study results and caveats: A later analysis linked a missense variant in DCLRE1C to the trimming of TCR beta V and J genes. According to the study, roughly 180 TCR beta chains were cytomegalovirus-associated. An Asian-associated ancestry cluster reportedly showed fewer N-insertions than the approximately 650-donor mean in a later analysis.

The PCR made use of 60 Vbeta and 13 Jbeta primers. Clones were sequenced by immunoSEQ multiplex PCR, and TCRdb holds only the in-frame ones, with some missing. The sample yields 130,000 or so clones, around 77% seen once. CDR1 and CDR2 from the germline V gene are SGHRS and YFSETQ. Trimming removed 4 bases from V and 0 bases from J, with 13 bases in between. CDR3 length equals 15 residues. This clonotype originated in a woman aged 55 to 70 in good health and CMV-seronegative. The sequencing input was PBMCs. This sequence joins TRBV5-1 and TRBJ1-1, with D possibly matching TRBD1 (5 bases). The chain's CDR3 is CASSASGGLNTEAFF. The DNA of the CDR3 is TGCGCCAGCAGCGCGAGCGGGGGTTTGAACACTGAAGCTTTCTTT.